This entry lists 24 T cell receptor beta chains sequenced from one sample in a study of identical twins. TCRdb reprocessed the 5' RACE reads via MiXCR and lists one record per CDR3 protein. Here the sample spans approximately 500,000 distinct CDR3 sequences, roughly 15% being singletons. The same data also went into a second study, on yellow fever vaccine responses in identical twins.

Sample: CD4+ T cells sorted from blood. The receptors shown here come from a woman aged 18-29 years in good health.

In its sample, this clonotype was seen a few times. The CDR3 is CASTALAGSTDTQYF. The CDR3 DNA sequence: TGTGCCAGCACCGCCCTAGCGGGGTCCACAGATACGCAGTATTTT. V usage is TRBV12-3 or TRBV12-4 and J usage is TRBJ2-3, with 9 bases fitting TRBD2. The junction had 7 bases not matched to a gene; V was cut back by 7 bases and J by 2 bases. The CDR3 extends over 15 amino acids.

This rearrangement joins TRBV28 to TRBJ2-1; TRBD1 agrees at 8 bases. J was trimmed by 1 base and V by 10 bases; bases with no gene match: 6. The CDR3 has 14 residues. Germline CDR1 and CDR2: MDHEN and SYDVKM. The CDR3 nucleotides read TGTGCCACCCGGACAGGGTGGTCCTACAATGAGCAGTTCTTC. It yields the protein CATRTGWSYNEQFF.

The chain uses TRBV18 and TRBJ2-5, with D possibly matching TRBD1 (6 bases). The CDR3 is 14 residues long. The germline gives CDR1 KGHSH, CDR2 LQKENI. Trimming removed 4 bases from V and 0 bases from J, with 9 bases in between. CDR3 in amino acids: CASSLRGDQETQYF. DNA for the CDR3: TGTGCCAGCTCACTCAGGGGTGACCAAGAGACCCAGTACTTC.

V usage is TRBV5-1 and J usage is TRBJ2-7; no definite D call. The germline V gene has CDR1 SGHRS and CDR2 YFSETQ. V lost 4 bases and J 2 bases, leaving 13 bases between the germline ends. This CDR3 is 14 amino acids long. The CDR3 reads CASSPSGVTYEQYF. CDR3 nucleotide sequence: TGCGCCAGCAGCCCCTCAGGAGTAACCTACGAGCAGTACTTC.

This clonotype came up a few times. The chain carries TRBV10-3 and TRBJ2-5, with D tentatively TRBD1 (6 bases). Germline values: CDR1 ENHRY, CDR2 SYGVKD. Trimming took 6 bases from V and 2 from J, leaving 10 bases between them. This CDR3 has 13 amino acids. In DNA, the CDR3 is TGTGCCATCAGGACAGGCGAACAAGAGACCCAGTACTTC. It is translated as CAIRTGEQETQYF.

The rearrangement links TRBV12-3 or TRBV12-4 to TRBJ2-5, with 7 bases identical to TRBD1. V lost 7 bases and J lost 1; bases outside the gene matches: 3. The CDR3 consists of 13 residues. CDR3 amino acids: CASNRDSQETQYF. CDR3 nucleotide sequence: TGTGCCAGCAACCGGGACAGCCAAGAGACCCAGTACTTC.

The rearrangement joins TRBV24-1 to TRBJ2-5; 7 bases are shared with TRBD1. The germline V gene has CDR1 KGHDR and CDR2 SFDVKD. Trimming took 1 base from V and 2 from J; bases not matched to a gene: 3. The length of the CDR3 is 15 residues. CDR3 protein: CATSDFQGQQETQYF. The CDR3, as DNA: TGTGCCACCAGTGATTTTCAGGGACAGCAAGAGACCCAGTACTTC.

The chain links TRBV25-1 to TRBJ2-1; D is unresolved. The V gene lost 7 bases and the J gene lost 8 bases, with 12 bases spanning the gap. This CDR3 is 12 amino acids long. The germline V gene encodes CDR1 MGHDK and CDR2 SYGVNS. The CDR3 DNA reads TGTGCCAGCATTGGGATTAGGGATGAGCAGTTCTTC. Translation gives CASIGIRDEQFF.

The CDR3 nucleotides are TGCAGTGCTTCCAACCCTGGGGGCACAGATACGCAGTATTTT. It translates to CSASNPGGTDTQYF. This chain joins TRBV20-1 and TRBJ2-3; D unresolved. From germline, CDR1 is DFQATT and CDR2 SNEGSKA (reference sequence). This CDR3 contains 14 residues. V was clipped by 5 bases and J by 1 base, with 13 bases between them.

This clonotype was observed a few times. The chain has TRBV10-3 and TRBJ2-7; D call uncertain. V lost 0 bases and J 4 bases, leaving 10 bases between the germline ends. The CDR3 totals 14 residues. Germline V lookup: CDR1 ENHRY, CDR2 SYGVKD. The CDR3 loop is CAISESETGYEQYF. The CDR3, as DNA: TGTGCCATCAGTGAGTCGGAGACTGGTTACGAGCAGTACTTC.

This clonotype has a handful of counts. The V call is TRBV10-3, the J call TRBJ2-5; no reliable D call. The germline V and J ends were trimmed by 10 bases and 3 bases, with 12 bases remaining between them. The CDR3 is made up of 12 amino acids. Germline values: CDR1 ENHRY, CDR2 SYGVKD. The CDR3 protein is CATSSEKETQYF. The CDR3 DNA reads TGTGCCACCTCGAGCGAGAAAGAGACCCAGTACTTC.

Only one count was recorded for this clonotype. The V call is TRBV5-1, the J call TRBJ2-5, with D perhaps assigned TRBD1 or TRBD2 (6 bases each). The CDR3 totals 17 residues. CDR1 is SGHRS and CDR2 is YFSETQ in the germline V gene. V was clipped by 0 bases and J by 4 bases, with 19 bases between them. In DNA form, the CDR3 reads TGCGCCAGCAGCTTGGCCCTAGTTAGGAAGGGGGGAGAGACCCAGTACTTC. Translating it yields CASSLALVRKGGETQYF.

The chain is built from TRBV3-1 and TRBJ2-1; 12 bases map to TRBD2. This CDR3 spans 18 amino acids. Trimming took 3 bases from V and 3 from J; bases not matched to a gene: 9. Looked up from germline, CDR1 is LGHDT and CDR2 is YNNKEL (reference sequence). The CDR3 spells CASSHPSGLAGYYNEQFF. The DNA of the CDR3 is TGTGCCAGCAGCCATCCCTCGGGACTAGCGGGCTACTACAATGAGCAGTTCTTC.

The chain combines TRBV4-2 with TRBJ2-1; D not certain. The CDR3 is made up of 20 amino acids. V was pared by 5 bases and J by 0 bases, with 26 bases between. CDR1 and CDR2 from the germline V gene are LGHNA and YNFKEQ. CDR3 region: CASSARDAAATPLSYNEQFF. CDR3 coding DNA: TGTGCCAGCAGCGCTAGGGATGCAGCCGCGACACCCCTCTCCTACAATGAGCAGTTCTTC.

This chain links TRBV28 with TRBJ2-2; the D gene is possibly TRBD2 (5 bases). V gave up 2 bases and J gave up 3 bases, with 13 bases separating them. The CDR3 contains 16 residues. The germline V gene encodes CDR1 MDHEN and CDR2 SYDVKM. DNA of the CDR3: TGTGCCAGCAGTTTAATGGGGAGTAGCGACACCGGGGAGCTGTTTTTT. It codes for CASSLMGSSDTGELFF.

The chain carries TRBV12-3 or TRBV12-4 and TRBJ1-3, with D possibly matching TRBD1 (6 bases). V was trimmed by 10 bases and J by 2 bases, leaving 15 bases between them. The CDR3 covers 14 residues. The chain's CDR3 is CATYGRGTGNTIYF. Here the CDR3 DNA reads TGTGCCACCTACGGGAGGGGGACTGGAAACACCATATATTTT.

The chain uses TRBV7-3 and TRBJ2-1, with 10 positions matching TRBD2. Germline-derived CDR1 and CDR2 are SGHTA and FQGTGA. The CDR3 loop spans 15 amino acids. V shed 3 bases, J shed 5 bases, and the junction held 4 bases outside the gene matches. The CDR3 here is CASSFLAGANNEQFF. The DNA of the CDR3 is TGTGCCAGCAGCTTTCTAGCGGGAGCAAACAATGAGCAGTTCTTC.

J is TRBJ2-3 and V is TRBV5-1, with D maybe TRBD1 (6 bases). The germline gives CDR1 SGHRS, CDR2 YFSETQ. V lost 2 bases to trimming and J lost 7 bases, with 20 bases between them. This CDR3 spans 16 amino acids. The CDR3 here is CASSFFSTGEGNTQYF. CDR3 DNA: TGCGCCAGCAGCTTCTTTTCGACAGGAGAAGGGAATACGCAGTATTTT.

This clonotype occurred a few times. The chain couples TRBV20-1 to TRBJ2-5; maybe TRBD2 (7 bases). Germline CDR1 and CDR2: DFQATT and SNEGSKA (reference sequence). Trimming left V 5 bases short and J 5 bases short, with 15 bases between. This CDR3 is 13 amino acids long. The CDR3 here is CSADPRGGETQYF. The CDR3 DNA follows: TGCAGTGCTGATCCCAGGGGAGGGGAGACCCAGTACTTC.

This clonotype was picked up a small number of times. The chain is built from TRBV12-3 or TRBV12-4 and TRBJ1-6; D is possibly TRBD1 (5 bases). Between the trimmed V and J ends, which lost 1 base and 5 bases, there was a span of 9 bases. The CDR3 has 15 residues. The CDR3 coding sequence is TGTGCCAGCAGTTTAGGGCAGGGTAATAATTCACCCCTCCACTTT. This encodes CASSLGQGNNSPLHF.

This clonotype was observed a handful of times. The chain is built from TRBV9 and TRBJ1-6; TRBD1 matches 7 bases. The junction had 16 bases not matched to a gene; V was cut back by 3 bases and J by 13 bases. The germline gives CDR1 SGDLS, CDR2 YYNGEE. The CDR3 consists of 16 residues. Written as DNA, the CDR3 is TGTGCCAGCAGCGCCGAAACCGGGACAGTCCCCGGGCCCCTCCACTTT. This codes for CASSAETGTVPGPLHF.

The table lists this clonotype with a few counts. The chain uses TRBV4-1 and TRBJ2-1; D call uncertain. The CDR3 spans 14 residues. Trimming stripped 5 bases from V and 3 bases from J, with 11 bases between. The germline gives CDR1 MGHRA, CDR2 YSYEKL. The CDR3: CASSKGNFYNEQFF. CDR3 DNA: TGCGCCAGCAGCAAGGGAAACTTCTACAATGAGCAGTTCTTC.

In this sample, this clonotype turned up a few times. V usage is TRBV7-8 and J usage is TRBJ1-3; D is perhaps TRBD1 (5 bases). Germline CDR1 reads SGHVS; CDR2 reads FQNEAQ. There are 14 residues in the CDR3. Trimming took off 5 bases at V and 6 bases at J, with 14 bases between the two ends. CDR3 nucleotides: TGTGCCAGCAGCAGGGCCCCGGGGGAAAACACCATATATTTT. The encoded protein is CASSRAPGENTIYF.

V usage is TRBV19 and J usage is TRBJ1-5; D remains unclear. Germline values: CDR1 LNHDA, CDR2 SQIVND (reference sequence). This CDR3 has 12 residues. Trimming left V 10 bases short and J 4 bases short, with 11 bases between. DNA for the CDR3: TGTGCCACCAGGACGGGAAATCAGCCCCAGCATTTT. Amino acid sequence: CATRTGNQPQHF.